These 9 T cell receptor beta chains were all obtained from the same sample, sequenced in a study of human thymus T cells. Repertoires were generated with immunoSEQ multiplex PCR, while TCRdb's copy carries only in-frame clones and drops some. The table lists tens of thousands of clones, around 94% of them singletons. The source material was blood. These receptors came from a boy in the first two years of life with a congenital heart defect but otherwise immunologically healthy.

The chain uses TRBV30 and TRBJ1-1, with D hard to call. The CDR3 totals 13 residues. Trimming pared 1 base from V and 4 bases from J, leaving 10 bases between. In germline, CDR1 is GTSNPN, CDR2 SVGIG (reference sequence). DNA of the CDR3: TGTGCCTGGAGTGATCTTCGGGGCACTGAAGCTTTCTTT. It encodes CAWSDLRGTEAFF.

This clone was seen a handful of times. The chain has TRBV11-2 and TRBJ2-7; maybe TRBD2 (6 bases). This CDR3 has 13 amino acids. The V gene's germline CDR1 is SGHAT and CDR2 FQNNGV. Trimming pared 3 bases from V and 3 bases from J, leaving 9 bases between. The CDR3 region is CASSLTSIYEQYF. The CDR3 DNA follows: TGTGCCAGCAGCTTGACTAGTATCTACGAGCAGTACTTC.

This rearrangement joins TRBV6-6 to TRBJ2-5; TRBD1 agrees at 10 bases. CDR1 and CDR2 (germline): MNHNY, SVGAGI (reference sequence). V was clipped by 2 bases and J by 0 bases; unmatched bases: 3. The CDR3 is 16 amino acids. CDR3 region: CASSYLGQGYQETQYF. The CDR3 DNA reads TGTGCCAGCAGTTACCTGGGACAGGGGTACCAAGAGACCCAGTACTTC.

This chain connects TRBV19 to TRBJ2-2, with TRBD2 identical over 7 bases. The length of the CDR3 is 15 residues. CDR1 LNHDA and CDR2 SQIVND come from the germline V gene (reference sequence). The trim removed 1 base at V and 4 bases at J, leaving 3 bases unmatched. CDR3 nucleotide sequence: TGTGCCAGTAGTATAGCACTAGCGCTCACCGGGGAGCTGTTTTTT. Translation: CASSIALALTGELFF.

J is TRBJ1-3 and V is TRBV10-3, with a possible D match to TRBD1 (5 bases). This CDR3 region has 13 residues. CDR1 is ENHRY, CDR2 SYGVKD, per germline. The V end was cut by 8 bases, the J end by 8 bases, with 16 bases between. The chain's CDR3 is CAIAGRGADTIYF. As DNA, the CDR3 is TGTGCCATCGCGGGTAGGGGCGCAGACACCATATATTTT.

The V and J genes are TRBV5-1 and TRBJ2-1; possibly TRBD1 for D (6 bases). V lost 0 bases, J lost 2 bases, and 12 bases lay in between. Per germline, CDR1 SGHRS and CDR2 YFSETQ. This CDR3 is built from 16 residues. The CDR3 nucleotides read TGCGCCAGCAGCTTGGGGGGGCCCGGCCCCTACAATGAGCAGTTCTTC. Translation gives CASSLGGPGPYNEQFF.

The chain joins TRBV5-4 to TRBJ2-7, with 8 positions matching TRBD1. Germline V CDR1 and CDR2: SGHNT, YYREEE (reference sequence). V dropped 1 base and J dropped 1; count of bases not matched to a gene: 4. The CDR3 contains 15 residues. The CDR3 DNA reads TGTGCCAGCAGCTTGCCAGGGGGCCGTTCCTACGAGCAGTACTTC. It encodes CASSLPGGRSYEQYF.

The chain couples TRBV28 to TRBJ2-3; 8 bases match TRBD2. Germline-derived CDR1 and CDR2 are MDHEN and SYDVKM. V shed 5 bases and J 2 bases; nucleotides not matched to a gene: 3. This CDR3 is 14 amino acids long. The CDR3 DNA reads as TGTGCCAGCAGTATCGGGGGGGTCACAGATACGCAGTATTTT. Translation gives CASSIGGVTDTQYF.

V usage is TRBV6-5 and J usage is TRBJ1-3; D remains ambiguous. The CDR3 runs to 13 residues. The germline V gene has CDR1 MNHEY and CDR2 SVGAGI. Deletions cut 5 bases from V and 4 bases from J, with 9 bases between. This CDR3 reads CASSPRRGNTIYF. The CDR3 DNA reads TGTGCCAGCAGTCCCCGACGGGGAAACACCATATATTTT.